This T cell receptor (beta chain) originates from a study of control samples from healthy donors and cancer patients. V was clipped by 3 bases and J by 3 bases, with 2 bases between them. The CDR3 is 11 residues long. CDR1 and CDR2 from the germline V gene are KGHSH and LQKENI. Assay used: immunoSEQ multiplex PCR; TCRdb lists only in-frame clones, some missing. The table shows more than 100,000 clones, with about 89% occurring only once. The sequence was obtained from a man aged 55 to 70 with lung cancer. This chain joins TRBV18 and TRBJ1-2; D not resolved. The specimen sequenced was PBMCs. The CDR3, as DNA: TGTGCCAGCTCACCGGACTATGGCTACACCTTC. Protein product: CASSPDYGYTF. Combining the CDR3 with reference TRBV18 and TRBJ1-2 gives the whole variable domain NAGVMQNPRHLVRRRGQEARLRCSPMKGHSHVYWYRQLPEEGLKFMVYLQKENIIDESGMPKERFSAEFPKEGPSILRIQQVVRGDSAAYFCASSPDYGYTFGSGTRLTVV.